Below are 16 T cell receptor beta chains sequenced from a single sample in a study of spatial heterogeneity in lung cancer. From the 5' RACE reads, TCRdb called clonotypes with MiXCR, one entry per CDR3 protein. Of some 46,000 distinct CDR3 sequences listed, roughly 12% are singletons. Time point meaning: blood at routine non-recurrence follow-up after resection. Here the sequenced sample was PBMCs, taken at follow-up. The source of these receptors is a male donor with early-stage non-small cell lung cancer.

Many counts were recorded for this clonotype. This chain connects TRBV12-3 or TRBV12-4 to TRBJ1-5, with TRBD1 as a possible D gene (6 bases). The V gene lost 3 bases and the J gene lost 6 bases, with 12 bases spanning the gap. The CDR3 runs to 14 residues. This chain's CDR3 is CASSFSGASQPQHF. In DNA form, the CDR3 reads TGTGCCAGCAGTTTCTCAGGGGCGAGTCAGCCCCAGCATTTT.

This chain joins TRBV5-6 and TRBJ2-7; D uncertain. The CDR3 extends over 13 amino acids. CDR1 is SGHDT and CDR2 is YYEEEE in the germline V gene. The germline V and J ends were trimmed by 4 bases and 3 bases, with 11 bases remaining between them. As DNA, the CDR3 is TGTGCCAGCAGCCTTTGGACGGTCTACGAGCAGTACTTC. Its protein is CASSLWTVYEQYF. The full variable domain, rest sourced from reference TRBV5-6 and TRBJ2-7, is DAGVTQSPTHLIKTRGQQVTLRCSPKSGHDTVSWYQQALGQGPQFIFQYYEEEERQRGNFPDRFSGHQFPNYSSELNVNALLLGDSALYLCASSLWTVYEQYFGPGTRLTVT.

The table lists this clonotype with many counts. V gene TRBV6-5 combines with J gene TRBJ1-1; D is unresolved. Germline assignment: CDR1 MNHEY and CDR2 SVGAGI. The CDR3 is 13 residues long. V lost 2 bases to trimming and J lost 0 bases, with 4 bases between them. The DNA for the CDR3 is TGTGCCAGCAGTTACGTCCTGAACACTGAAGCTTTCTTT. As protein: CASSYVLNTEAFF.

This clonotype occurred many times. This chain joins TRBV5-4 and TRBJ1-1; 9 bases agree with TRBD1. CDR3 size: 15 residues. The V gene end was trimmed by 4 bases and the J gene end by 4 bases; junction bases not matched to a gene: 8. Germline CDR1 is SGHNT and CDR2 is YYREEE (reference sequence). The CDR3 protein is CASSQNRGLGTEAFF. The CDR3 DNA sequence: TGTGCCAGCAGCCAAAACAGGGGGCTAGGCACTGAAGCTTTCTTT.

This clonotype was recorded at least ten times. CDR3 nucleotides: TGTGCCAGCAGCTCCCCATTATGGGAATCTGAAGCTTTCTTT. Its protein is CASSSPLWESEAFF. This sequence joins TRBV7-9 and TRBJ1-1; D unresolved. V gave up 4 bases and J gave up 6 bases, with 15 bases separating them. The CDR3 sequence is 14 residues long. Germline values: CDR1 SEHNR, CDR2 FQNEAQ (reference sequence).

CDR3 in amino acids: CASSAGDRGFYGYTF. The CDR3 DNA reads TGTGCCAGCAGTGCTGGGGACAGGGGGTTCTATGGCTACACCTTC. The chain joins TRBV28 to TRBJ1-2; the match to TRBD1 covers 11 bases. The V and J ends lost 5 bases and 4 bases, in that order; junction bases with no gene match: 6. The CDR3 is 15 amino acids. Per germline, CDR1 MDHEN and CDR2 SYDVKM.

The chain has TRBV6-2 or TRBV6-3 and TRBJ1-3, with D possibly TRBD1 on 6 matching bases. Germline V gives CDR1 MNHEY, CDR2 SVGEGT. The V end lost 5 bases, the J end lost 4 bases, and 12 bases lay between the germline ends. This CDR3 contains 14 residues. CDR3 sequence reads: CASSRAGAGNTIYF. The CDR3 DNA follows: TGTGCCAGCAGTCGCGCAGGGGCCGGAAACACCATATATTTT.

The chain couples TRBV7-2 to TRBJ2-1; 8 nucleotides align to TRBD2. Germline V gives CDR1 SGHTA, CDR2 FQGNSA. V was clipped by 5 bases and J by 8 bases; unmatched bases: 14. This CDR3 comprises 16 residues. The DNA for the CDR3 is TGTGCCAGCAGCACCCGGGGGGGCCCGGGCGTGTATGAGCAGTTCTTC. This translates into CASSTRGGPGVYEQFF.

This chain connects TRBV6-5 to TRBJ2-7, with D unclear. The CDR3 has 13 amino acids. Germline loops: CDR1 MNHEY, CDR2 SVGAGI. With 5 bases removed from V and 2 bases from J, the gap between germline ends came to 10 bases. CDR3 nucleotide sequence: TGTGCCAGCAGTCGTGACCGGACCTACGAGCAGTACTTC. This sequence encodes CASSRDRTYEQYF.

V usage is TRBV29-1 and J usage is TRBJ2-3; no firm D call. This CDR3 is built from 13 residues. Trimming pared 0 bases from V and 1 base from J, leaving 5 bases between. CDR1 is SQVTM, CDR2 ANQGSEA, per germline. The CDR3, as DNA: TGCAGCGTTGAAGATAGGGGCACAGATACGCAGTATTTT. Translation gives CSVEDRGTDTQYF.

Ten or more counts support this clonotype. In DNA form, the CDR3 reads TGTGCCAGCCGAACCGGGACAGGAAGGACTGAAGCTTTCTTT. Residues: CASRTGTGRTEAFF. The rearrangement joins TRBV12-3 or TRBV12-4 to TRBJ1-1; TRBD1 agrees at 8 bases. Trimming removed 8 bases from V and 5 bases from J; junction bases left unmatched: 10. The CDR3 is 14 residues long.

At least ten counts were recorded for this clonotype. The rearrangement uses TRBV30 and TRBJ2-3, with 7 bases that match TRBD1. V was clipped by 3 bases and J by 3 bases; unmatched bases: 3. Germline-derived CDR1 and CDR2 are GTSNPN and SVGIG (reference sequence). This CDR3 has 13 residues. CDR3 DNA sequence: TGTGCCTGGAGAGGGGGCGGAACAGATACGCAGTATTTT. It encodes CAWRGGGTDTQYF.

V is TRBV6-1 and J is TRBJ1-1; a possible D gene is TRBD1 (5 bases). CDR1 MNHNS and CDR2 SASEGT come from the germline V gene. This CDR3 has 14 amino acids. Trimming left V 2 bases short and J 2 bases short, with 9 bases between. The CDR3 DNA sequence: TGTGCCAGCAGTGAACAGGGAGGAAACACTGAAGCTTTCTTT. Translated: CASSEQGGNTEAFF.

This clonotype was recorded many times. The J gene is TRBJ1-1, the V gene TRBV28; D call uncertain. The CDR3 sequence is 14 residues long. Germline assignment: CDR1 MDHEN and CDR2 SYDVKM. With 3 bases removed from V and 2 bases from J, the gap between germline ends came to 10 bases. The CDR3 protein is CASSLFSDNTEAFF. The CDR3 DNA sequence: TGTGCCAGCAGTTTGTTCTCGGACAACACTGAAGCTTTCTTT.

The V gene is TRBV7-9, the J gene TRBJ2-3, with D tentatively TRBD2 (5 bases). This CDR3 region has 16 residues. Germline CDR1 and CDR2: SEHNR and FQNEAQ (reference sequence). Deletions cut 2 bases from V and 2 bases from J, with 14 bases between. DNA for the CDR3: TGTGCCAGCAGCTTAAGAGGGCCGGCCCCCACAGATACGCAGTATTTT. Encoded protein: CASSLRGPAPTDTQYF.

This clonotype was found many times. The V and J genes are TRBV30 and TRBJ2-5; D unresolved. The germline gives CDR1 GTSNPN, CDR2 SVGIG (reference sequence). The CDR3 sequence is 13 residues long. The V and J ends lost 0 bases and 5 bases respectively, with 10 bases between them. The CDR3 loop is CAWSVFRGETQYF. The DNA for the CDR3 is TGTGCCTGGAGTGTGTTTCGCGGTGAGACCCAGTACTTC.